This T cell receptor (beta chain) was documented in a study of identical twins. The study's findings and limits: Excess low generation probability was seen in twin-shared out-of-frame alpha sequences.

As to this clonotype: As yet, its antigen is unknown.

TCRdb reprocessed the 5' RACE reads via MiXCR and lists one record per CDR3 protein. The sample consists of some 760,000 distinct CDR3 sequences, over 15% of them appearing once. J was trimmed by 5 bases and V by 4 bases; bases with no gene match: 8. This CDR3 is built from 14 residues. The V gene's germline CDR1 is SQVTM and CDR2 ANQGSEA. These data also featured in a second study, about T cells expressing NK-cell markers.

This sequence originates from a woman aged 18-30 years in good health. Specimen: PBMCs. V is TRBV29-1 and J is TRBJ2-1, with TRBD2 matching over 7 bases. The CDR3 DNA reads as TGCAGCGTTGTCGGACTAGGGCTAAACAATGAGCAGTTCTTC. Protein product: CSVVGLGLNNEQFF.